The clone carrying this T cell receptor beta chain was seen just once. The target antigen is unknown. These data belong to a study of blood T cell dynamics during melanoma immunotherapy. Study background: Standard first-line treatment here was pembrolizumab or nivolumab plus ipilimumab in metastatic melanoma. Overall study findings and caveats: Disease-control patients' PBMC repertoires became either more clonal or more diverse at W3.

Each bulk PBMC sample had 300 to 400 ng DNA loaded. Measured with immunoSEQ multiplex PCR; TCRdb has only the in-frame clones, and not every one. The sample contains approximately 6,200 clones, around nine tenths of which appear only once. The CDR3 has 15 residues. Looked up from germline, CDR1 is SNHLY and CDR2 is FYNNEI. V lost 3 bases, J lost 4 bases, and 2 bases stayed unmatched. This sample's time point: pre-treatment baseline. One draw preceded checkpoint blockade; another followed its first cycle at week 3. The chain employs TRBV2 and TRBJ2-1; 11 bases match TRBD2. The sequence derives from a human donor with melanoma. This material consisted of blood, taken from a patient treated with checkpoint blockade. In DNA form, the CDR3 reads TGTGCCAGCAGTGATCTAGCGGGGGGTTACAATGAGCAGTTCTTC. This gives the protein CASSDLAGGYNEQFF.